The 5 T cell receptor beta chains below come from one sample, sequenced in a study of PD-L1 blockade in urothelial cancer (dated by TCRdb to 2017 to 2019). This specimen's time point label, per the study, means: peripheral blood 6 weeks after treatment start. Library prep was done by the immunoSEQ multiplex PCR assay. TCRdb provides this immuneACCESS table in a form limited to in-frame rearrangements. Some clones are lacking; in checked studies, under half of them reflect an unresolved V gene, and why the rest are absent is not known. This sample has around 66,000 clones in its table, and almost 90% of those were observed once. Around 10% of the sample is in the top ten clones. The sequencing used PBMCs, collected around atezolizumab (anti-PD-L1) treatment. The receptors originated from a man aged 55 to 69 with urothelial cancer.

The chain links TRBV18 to TRBJ1-4, with D possibly matching TRBD1 (6 bases). The V gene lost 6 bases and the J gene lost 3 bases, with 11 bases spanning the gap. Per the germline V gene, CDR1 is KGHSH and CDR2 is LQKENI. CDR3 length: 14 amino acids. CDR3 in amino acids: CASSPGAANEKLFF. DNA for the CDR3: TGTGCCAGCTCGCCAGGGGCTGCTAATGAAAAACTGTTTTTT.

This sequence joins TRBV6-4 and TRBJ2-1; a possible D gene is TRBD2 (6 bases). V gave up 2 bases and J gave up 3 bases, with 14 bases separating them. The CDR3 consists of 16 residues. Germline-derived CDR1 and CDR2 are MRHNA and SNTAGT. The CDR3 protein is CASSDAAGPNYNEQFF. Here the CDR3 DNA reads TGTGCCAGCAGTGACGCCGCGGGACCAAACTACAATGAGCAGTTCTTC.

CDR3 region: CASRMGRNTEAFF. As DNA, the CDR3 is TGTGCCAGCAGAATGGGCCGGAACACTGAAGCTTTCTTT. The chain has TRBV13 and TRBJ1-1; D gene uncertain. The length of the CDR3 is 13 residues. Trimming stripped 6 bases from V and 1 base from J, with 9 bases between. Germline V gives CDR1 PRHDT, CDR2 FYEKMQ (reference sequence).

The gene calls are TRBV19 and TRBJ2-2; D gene uncertain. CDR3 length: 14 residues. Looked up from germline, CDR1 is LNHDA and CDR2 is SQIVND (reference sequence). V lost 1 base to trimming and J lost 2 bases, with 5 bases between them. The CDR3 DNA is TGTGCCAGTAGTATAGGGCCTAACACCGGGGAGCTGTTTTTT. Translating it yields CASSIGPNTGELFF.

V usage is TRBV19 and J usage is TRBJ1-1, with 7 bases aligning to TRBD1. Per the germline V gene, CDR1 is LNHDA and CDR2 is SQIVND (reference sequence). V trimming: 6 bases; J trimming: 6 bases; junction bases outside the gene matches: 19. The CDR3 extends over 17 amino acids. The CDR3 protein is CASSTRIGTVGGAEAFF. The CDR3 DNA is TGTGCCAGTAGCACCAGGATAGGGACAGTGGGGGGCGCTGAAGCTTTCTTT.